This section outlines one T cell receptor beta chain sequence together with its context. Its specificity is not known. Through 5' RACE with UMI labels, the TRB cDNA libraries were prepared. TCRdb reprocessed the 5' RACE reads, with one entry per CDR3 protein and no DNA. The sample has roughly 60,000 distinct CDR3 sequences; the top ten hold roughly 0.75%. This specimen comes from a study of CXCR3-negative and CXCR3-positive naive CD8 T cells. The CDR3 contains 15 residues. Germline assignment: CDR1 MNHEY and CDR2 SVGAGI. Notes on the study in general: CXCR3-positive naive cells had more hydrophobic TRB CDR3s than CXCR3-negative naive cells.

The chain couples TRBV6-5 to TRBJ2-7; TCRdb outputs TRBD1, but without DNA this stays unchecked. Sequences were obtained from naive CXCR3+ CD8+ T cells from blood. Regarding subset: CD45RO-CCR7+CD27+CD95- naive CD8+ T cells expressing CXCR3 (TNR3+). The source is a human donor in good health. Some clones in this sample may be carry-over from other donors' samples. CDR3: CASSYRDRLSYEQYF.